The next 13 T cell receptor beta chains were all read from a single sample in a study of cytomegalovirus exposure and HLA in healthy donors. It was with 60 Vbeta and 13 Jbeta primers that the PCR ran. Profiled with immunoSEQ multiplex PCR; TCRdb holds only in-frame clones, not every one. Of roughly 180,000 clones in the sample, more than 65% were seen once. Sequencing was performed on PBMCs. The receptors stem from a man aged 25-40 years in good health and CMV-seronegative.

A few counts support this clone. J is TRBJ1-4 and V is TRBV30, with D perhaps matching TRBD1 (5 bases). There are 13 residues in the CDR3. The ends were cut back, 8 bases at V and 2 bases at J, with 12 bases in the middle. The germline CDR1 and CDR2 sequences are GTSNPN and SVGIG (reference sequence). CDR3 DNA: TGTGCCGGTAATTACAGGACTAATGAAAAACTGTTTTTT. It yields the protein CAGNYRTNEKLFF.

The V gene is TRBV6-6, the J gene TRBJ1-1; D may be TRBD1 (6 bases). The germline V gene has CDR1 MNHNY and CDR2 SVGAGI (reference sequence). With 5 bases removed from V and 12 bases from J, the gap between germline ends came to 16 bases. This CDR3 is built from 12 residues. Written as DNA, the CDR3 is TGTGCCAGCAGTCTTACTACAGGGATGCCTTTCTTT. Translated: CASSLTTGMPFF.

In DNA, the CDR3 is TGTGCCAGCAGCGTAGTCCCAGGCTCTGGCTATGGCTACACCTTC. Translating gives CASSVVPGSGYGYTF. The V call is TRBV9, the J call TRBJ1-2; D not certain. The V gene's germline CDR1 is SGDLS and CDR2 YYNGEE. V was shortened by 0 bases and J by 4 bases, with 13 bases between the two germline ends. This CDR3 is 15 amino acids long.

This chain uses TRBV2 with TRBJ2-6; 9 nucleotides agree with TRBD1. Germline V CDR1 and CDR2: SNHLY, FYNNEI. V gave up 6 bases and J gave up 0 bases; unmatched junction bases: 9. CDR3 length: 18 amino acids. The CDR3 DNA is TGTGCCAGCAGGGGGGGGGACAGGGTCTTCTCTGGGGCCAACGTCCTGACTTTC. Its protein product is CASRGGDRVFSGANVLTF.

The chain recombines TRBV5-6 with TRBJ2-7, with 8 bases fitting TRBD2. Trimming cost V 6 bases and J 3 bases; bases outside gene matches: 5. The CDR3 totals 13 residues. Germline CDR1 SGHDT, CDR2 YYEEEE. The CDR3 DNA reads TGTGCCAGCAACTTAGCGGGGTTCTACGAGCAGTACTTC. It is translated as CASNLAGFYEQYF.

The chain employs TRBV7-3 and TRBJ1-5; 9 bases fit TRBD1. The CDR3 has 16 amino acids. The germline CDR1 and CDR2 sequences are SGHTA and FQGTGA. V lost 1 base, J lost 7 bases, and 8 bases stayed unmatched. The CDR3 DNA is TGTGCCAGCAGCTTAAATAGGACAGGGGCCTTGCAGCCCCAGCATTTT. This translates into CASSLNRTGALQPQHF.

The chain joins TRBV6-4 to TRBJ2-1; unclear D gene. From germline, CDR1 is MRHNA and CDR2 SNTAGT. V dropped 5 bases and J dropped 2 bases, with 13 bases sitting between them. The length of the CDR3 is 15 residues. CDR3 in amino acids: CASSPLGTTYNEQFF. CDR3 nucleotides: TGTGCCAGCAGTCCTCTAGGCACAACCTACAATGAGCAGTTCTTC.

V usage is TRBV5-4 and J usage is TRBJ2-7; TRBD2 aligns across 7 bases. Germline values: CDR1 SGHNT, CDR2 YYREEE (reference sequence). CDR3 size: 15 residues. The V segment lost 4 bases and the J segment 2 bases; nucleotides outside the gene matches: 9. The CDR3 nucleotides read TGTGCCAGCAGCAGGCGGGAGCTCCCTCCCTACGAGCAGTACTTC. Translated, it gives CASSRRELPPYEQYF.

This clone turned up a few times. CDR3 sequence: CASSLRIADTQYF. CDR3 DNA: TGTGCCAGCAGCCTGCGAATCGCAGATACGCAGTATTTT. The chain has TRBV6-1 and TRBJ2-3; unclear D gene. The CDR3 sequence is 13 residues long. The germline V gene encodes CDR1 MNHNS and CDR2 SASEGT. Trimming removed 6 bases at V and 4 bases at J, with 11 bases between.

This clone has a handful of counts. V and J are TRBV9 and TRBJ2-2; TRBD1 matches 8 bases. This CDR3 is built from 16 residues. Germline V gene data show CDR1 as SGDLS and CDR2 as YYNGEE. V dropped 4 bases and J dropped 0; count of bases not matched to a gene: 5. The CDR3 bases are TGTGCCAGCAGCCCCCGGGACAGGACGAACACCGGGGAGCTGTTTTTT. Its translation: CASSPRDRTNTGELFF.

The chain recombines TRBV28 with TRBJ2-2, with TRBD2 matching over 8 bases. CDR1 is MDHEN, CDR2 SYDVKM, per germline. The CDR3 has 16 amino acids. V trimming: 6 bases; J trimming: 4 bases; junction bases outside the gene matches: 10. CDR3 nucleotides: TGTGCCAGCAGCCGGTTGTGGCGGGAGGCCACCGGGGAGCTGTTTTTT. As protein: CASSRLWREATGELFF. Looking up the rest from reference TRBV28 and TRBJ2-2 gives the full variable domain: DVKVTQSSRYLVKRTGEKVFLECVQDMDHENMFWYRQDPGLGLRLIYFSYDVKMKEKGDIPEGYSVSREKKERFSLILESASTNQTSMYLCASSRLWREATGELFFGEGSRLTVL.

V usage is TRBV4-1 and J usage is TRBJ2-5, with D perhaps TRBD1 (7 bases). The V and J ends lost 4 bases and 2 bases respectively, with 20 bases between them. This CDR3 contains 17 residues. Germline V lookup: CDR1 MGHRA, CDR2 YSYEKL. DNA of the CDR3: TGCGCCAGCAGCCCGGGACCAGGGGGGATGAGGCAAGAGACCCAGTACTTC. Its protein is CASSPGPGGMRQETQYF.

The chain links TRBV9 to TRBJ2-1; 7 nucleotides agree with TRBD2. The V gene end was trimmed by 4 bases and the J gene end by 9 bases; junction bases not matched to a gene: 4. Germline assignment: CDR1 SGDLS and CDR2 YYNGEE. This CDR3 has 12 residues. CDR3 loop: CASSFSSGEQFF. The CDR3 DNA reads TGTGCCAGCAGCTTCTCTAGCGGTGAGCAGTTCTTC. Full variable domain (outside the CDR3, taken from reference TRBV9 and TRBJ2-1): DSGVTQTPKHLITATGQRVTLRCSPRSGDLSVYWYQQSLDQGLQFLIQYYNGEERAKGNILERFSAQQFPDLHSELNLSSLELGDSALYFCASSFSSGEQFFGPGTRLTVL.